A single sample gave rise to the 10 T cell receptor beta chains below, sequenced in a study of T cells in Graves' hyperthyroidism and ophthalmopathy. Amplification yielded TCR beta CDR3 regions, with RNA transcripts as the source. Primed by the HTBI set, a first-round RT-PCR was run on the TCR CDR3. MiXCR was run by TCRdb on the multiplex PCR reads, yielding one entry per CDR3 protein. Altogether some 580,000 distinct CDR3 sequences are present, about a sixth being singletons, with the ten largest covering 2.5% to 4%. The material sequenced was blood. All receptors derive from a woman in her 40s with Graves' ophthalmopathy.

Comment on this clonotype: Given a much more abundant clone one base away, this may be a read error. V and J are TRBV5-1 and TRBJ2-3; D is unclear. CDR3 length: 13 amino acids. CDR1 SGHRS and CDR2 YFSETQ come from the germline V gene. Trimming took off 5 bases at V and 2 bases at J, with 9 bases between the two ends. Here the CDR3 reads CASRPFTTDTQYF. The CDR3 DNA follows: TGCGCCAGCAGGCCATTTACCACAGATACGCAGTATTTT.

Ten or more counts support this clonotype. V and J are TRBV18 and TRBJ1-4; no reliable D call. CDR3 size: 15 residues. V lost 4 bases and J 12 bases, leaving 21 bases between the germline ends. Germline CDR1 is KGHSH and CDR2 is LQKENI. CDR3: CASSLGPALDAELFF. The CDR3 DNA is TGTGCCAGCTCACTCGGACCCGCCCTGGATGCGGAACTGTTTTTT.

The sample holds a few counts of this clonotype. This chain links TRBV6-1 with TRBJ1-2; no reliable D call. CDR1 and CDR2 (germline): MNHNS, SASEGT. The CDR3 loop spans 16 amino acids. Trimming took 5 bases from V and 4 from J, leaving 20 bases between them. The DNA of the CDR3 is TGTGCCAGCAGTCGCGAGCCCTCCACGGCCTCCTATGGCTACACCTTC. This codes for CASSREPSTASYGYTF.

This clonotype has a handful of counts. The genes are TRBV20-1 and TRBJ2-1, with D possibly TRBD1 on 6 matching bases. Trimming took 6 bases from V and 6 from J, leaving 9 bases between them. Looked up from germline, CDR1 is DFQATT and CDR2 is SNEGSKA (reference sequence). The CDR3 extends over 11 amino acids. This chain's CDR3 is CSAAGANEQFF. The CDR3 nucleotides read TGCAGTGCGGCAGGGGCCAATGAGCAGTTCTTC.

V and J are TRBV29-1 and TRBJ2-7; 10 positions match TRBD1. The V segment lost 4 bases and the J segment 4 bases; nucleotides outside the gene matches: 4. This CDR3 is 13 amino acids long. Germline loops: CDR1 SQVTM, CDR2 ANQGSEA. Here the CDR3 DNA reads TGCAGCGTTGTCTGGACAGGGGGTTACGAGCAGTACTTC. The encoded protein is CSVVWTGGYEQYF.

This clonotype occurred many times. The chain recombines TRBV11-2 with TRBJ2-3, with 7 positions matching TRBD2. The trim removed 3 bases at V and 2 bases at J, leaving 11 bases unmatched. Germline CDR1 reads SGHAT; CDR2 reads FQNNGV. The CDR3 contains 17 residues. The CDR3 here is CASSLTLSGPSTDTQYF. The CDR3 region has the DNA TGTGCCAGCAGCTTGACCCTTAGCGGGCCTTCCACAGATACGCAGTATTTT.

Only a few counts were recorded for this clonotype. The V call is TRBV3-1, the J call TRBJ2-3; no reliable D call. CDR1 is LGHDT, CDR2 YNNKEL, per germline (reference sequence). The length of the CDR3 is 13 residues. Trimming took 3 bases from V and 9 from J, leaving 13 bases between them. The CDR3 DNA reads TGTGCCAGCAGCCAGACCGACACTGGGACGCAGTATTTT. This gives the protein CASSQTDTGTQYF.

The V gene is TRBV28, the J gene TRBJ1-5; D perhaps matches TRBD1 (5 bases). Trimming removed 8 bases at V and 9 bases at J, with 23 bases between. Germline CDR1 reads MDHEN; CDR2 reads SYDVKM. The CDR3 is made up of 15 amino acids. CDR3 sequence reads: CASPPREGRPGPQHF. The CDR3 region has the DNA TGTGCCAGCCCCCCCCGTGAGGGACGACCGGGGCCCCAGCATTTT.

This clonotype was counted ten times or more. The genes are TRBV30 and TRBJ1-1; TRBD1 agrees at 9 bases. The CDR3 covers 13 residues. Germline-derived CDR1 and CDR2 are GTSNPN and SVGIG (reference sequence). V lost 0 bases and J lost 4; bases outside the gene matches: 0. The chain's CDR3 is CAWSVTGGTEAFF. In DNA form, the CDR3 reads TGTGCCTGGAGTGTGACAGGGGGCACTGAAGCTTTCTTT.

This chain uses TRBV7-2 with TRBJ2-1; 8 bases fit TRBD2. J lost 0 bases, V lost 5 bases, and 15 bases had no gene match. The CDR3 runs 19 residues. Germline-derived CDR1 and CDR2 are SGHTA and FQGNSA. CDR3 coding DNA: TGTGCCAGCAGCCCCCCGCCCGGTCGGGGGGGCCGCTCCTACAATGAGCAGTTCTTC. Translation: CASSPPPGRGGRSYNEQFF. The full variable domain, its missing parts supplied by reference TRBV7-2 and TRBJ2-1, is GAGVSQSPSNKVTEKGKDVELRCDPISGHTALYWYRQSLGQGLEFLIYFQGNSAPDKSGLPSDRFSAERTGGSVSTLTIQRTQQEDSAVYLCASSPPPGRGGRSYNEQFFGPGTRLTVL.